Sequencing of this T cell receptor (beta chain) was carried out in a study of blood T cell repertoires in COVID-19 (TCRdb year 2020). About the study as a whole: Collaborator samples came from the United States, Italy and Spain and covered acute and convalescent phases of COVID-19. The material from the prospective study consisted of cDNA or gDNA derived from T cells, B-cell-depleted T cells, or PBMCs. Deeply sampled blood TCRbeta repertoires from subjects exposed to, actively infected with, or recovered from COVID-19 were included in the dataset. The repertoires were released in a freely available public database meant as a resource for research on the immune response to SARS-CoV-2. Samples came from the ongoing ImmuneRACE study (first 160 participants) plus 1,254 subjects from 6 global collaborators. The sample metadata nearly always contained a de-identified subject ID, COVID-19 status, age in years and sex. HLA class I and class II types, where available, came from metadata supplied by the sample provider rather than from assay-based typing. The research as a whole found: The amount of clinical and demographic metadata varied by source and participant and was provided uncurated.

In Seattle, one collaborating source enrolled patients while the infection was active and tracked those patients longitudinally over the course of disease. Whole blood was collected in K2EDTA tubes by collaborating institutions according to the institutions' own protocols. For TCRbeta analysis, collaborators shipped samples as frozen whole blood, isolated PBMCs, or DNA extracted from either of those sample types. Including cysteine and phenylalanine, the CDR3 has 13 amino acids. Only the CDR3 DNA stays, 39 bases, in frame from base 1. V is trimmed back by 3 bases and J by 6 bases, and the junction contains 5 bases that no gene match accounts for. This clone was recorded once. The antigen it recognizes is unknown. Nothing much larger sits one base from this clone, and base qualities are not available. The immunoSEQ Assay, a bias-controlled multiplex PCR, was used to amplify TCRbeta CDR3 regions from genomic DNA. The paper's processing steps were these. The number of nucleated cells in each sample was estimated by amplification of reference gene primers within the assay. To quantify the absolute abundance of each unique TCRbeta CDR3 rearrangement, sequence reads were collapsed and filtered. For each sample, productive Simpson clonality was calculated as the square root of Simpson's diversity index across productive rearrangements. The table comes from immuneACCESS by way of TCRdb, which keeps in-frame sequences with V and J called. Part of the clones is missing from these tables; in studies checked, under half for an unresolved V gene and the rest for unknown reasons. That table supplies the V and J calls and clone size; D and trimming were determined from the DNA. This sample lists about 230,000 clones; approximately 90% were detected once. The top ten constitute approximately 10% of the sample.

The clonotype originates from a man aged 50 or older with COVID-19, enrolled during active disease. Here the chain combines TRBV12-3 or TRBV12-4 and TRBJ2-7; 7 bases in the middle match TRBD1. The sequenced material came from peripheral blood. The nucleotide sequence is TGTGCCAGCAGTTTGACGGGACAGACCGAGCAGTACTTC. Its protein product is CASSLTGQTEQYF.